Below, 25 T cell receptor beta chains from the same sample are listed, as sequenced in a study of blood T cell repertoires in COVID-19. Repertoires were generated with immunoSEQ multiplex PCR, while TCRdb's copy carries only in-frame clones and drops some. Of hundreds of thousands of clones listed, more than 75% are singletons. Input material: PBMCs or T cells enriched from blood (not recorded which). The receptors here all came from a woman under 40 who had recovered from COVID-19.

V and J are TRBV5-1 and TRBJ2-2, with D possibly matching TRBD1 (5 bases). V was clipped by 2 bases and J by 0 bases, with 17 bases between them. Germline V gene sequence: CDR1 SGHRS, CDR2 YFSETQ. This CDR3 has 18 residues. The chain's CDR3 is CASSFAPRQGSNTGELFF. CDR3 DNA sequence: TGCGCCAGCAGCTTTGCCCCGCGCCAGGGTTCGAACACCGGGGAGCTGTTTTTT. Drawing the rest from reference TRBV5-1 and TRBJ2-2, the complete variable domain is KAGVTQTPRYLIKTRGQQVTLSCSPISGHRSVSWYQQTPGQGLQFLFEYFSETQRNKGNFPGRFSGRQFSNSRSEMNVSTLELGDSALYLCASSFAPRQGSNTGELFFGEGSRLTVL.

CDR3 amino acids: CASSILQGNTEAFF. The CDR3 DNA sequence: TGTGCCAGTAGTATACTCCAGGGGAACACTGAAGCTTTCTTT. The chain is built from TRBV19 and TRBJ1-1; possible D gene TRBD1, 5 bases. This CDR3 is built from 14 residues. Germline V gene lookup returns CDR1 LNHDA and CDR2 SQIVND (reference sequence). V lost 2 bases and J 1 base, leaving 8 bases between the germline ends.

The chain combines TRBV27 with TRBJ2-6, with D possibly being TRBD1 (5 bases). CDR3 size: 14 residues. The ends were cut back, 5 bases at V and 1 base at J, with 6 bases in the middle. Per germline, CDR1 MNHEY and CDR2 SMNVEV (reference sequence). The CDR3 here is CASSGASGANVLTF. The DNA of the CDR3 is TGTGCCAGCAGTGGGGCGTCTGGGGCCAACGTCCTGACTTTC.

The V gene is TRBV19, the J gene TRBJ2-2; D may be TRBD1 (5 bases). The V end lost 3 bases, the J end lost 0 bases, and 11 bases lay between the germline ends. The CDR3 contains 16 residues. Germline V CDR1 and CDR2: LNHDA, SQIVND (reference sequence). CDR3 coding DNA: TGTGCCAGTAGTATTTCCGTGACAGCGAACACCGGGGAGCTGTTTTTT. This translates into CASSISVTANTGELFF.

The chain recombines TRBV3-1 (or the pseudogene TRBV3-2) with TRBJ1-1; D unresolved. Trimming took 2 bases from V and 7 from J, leaving 14 bases between them. The CDR3 length is 14 residues. The germline V gene encodes CDR1 LGHDT and CDR2 YNNKEL (reference sequence). CDR3 nucleotide sequence: TGTGCCAGCAGCCAATCGGGCAGCGGTAATGAAGCTTTCTTT. This gives the protein CASSQSGSGNEAFF.

The CDR3 DNA reads TGTGCCAGTACCAGAGGGAGCTCCTACAATGAGCAGTTCTTC. This gives the protein CASTRGSSYNEQFF. The V call is TRBV7-2, the J call TRBJ2-1; possible D gene TRBD2, 5 bases. CDR1 and CDR2 (germline): SGHTA, FQGNSA. The CDR3 spans 14 residues. Trimming took off 9 bases at V and 0 bases at J, with 12 bases between the two ends.

Details on this clone: Additional DNA sequences in this sample encode the identical CDR3. The chain recombines TRBV19 with TRBJ2-2; possible D gene TRBD2, 8 bases. This CDR3 spans 16 amino acids. The ends were cut back, 3 bases at V and 0 bases at J, with 11 bases in the middle. Germline lookup yields CDR1 LNHDA and CDR2 SQIVND (reference sequence). CDR3 nucleotides: TGTGCCAGTAGTATCGGGAGGGGGCCGAACACCGGGGAGCTGTTTTTT. Protein sequence: CASSIGRGPNTGELFF.

The rearrangement links TRBV12-3 or TRBV12-4 to TRBJ1-2; D gene ambiguous. V shed 3 bases and J shed 6 bases, with 11 bases lying between them. This CDR3 contains 13 residues. DNA for the CDR3: TGTGCCAGCAGTTTCCCCGACATGCATGGCTACACCTTC. It specifies CASSFPDMHGYTF.

The V gene is TRBV6-4, the J gene TRBJ1-1; D is ambiguous. Germline values: CDR1 MRHNA, CDR2 SNTAGT. CDR3 size: 13 residues. V gave up 3 bases and J gave up 1 base, with 6 bases separating them. CDR3 nucleotides: TGTGCCAGCAGTGAACTACCGAACACTGAAGCTTTCTTT. It specifies CASSELPNTEAFF.

In DNA, the CDR3 is TGTGCCACCAGTGTGGGCGACAAGGAGACCCAGTACTTC. Translating it yields CATSVGDKETQYF. V and J are TRBV24-1 and TRBJ2-5, with D unclear. Germline-derived CDR1 and CDR2 are KGHDR and SFDVKD. V shed 5 bases and J shed 5 bases, with 11 bases lying between them. The CDR3 loop spans 13 amino acids.

The V gene is TRBV7-8, the J gene TRBJ1-6; D possibly corresponds to TRBD1 (5 bases). Trimming took 6 bases from V and 11 from J, leaving 14 bases between them. The CDR3 spans 13 residues. CDR1 SGHVS and CDR2 FQNEAQ come from the germline V gene. The CDR3 DNA reads TGTGCCAGCAGGCCGACCAGGGTCGCACCCCTCCACTTT. Translated, it gives CASRPTRVAPLHF.

The genes are TRBV10-3 and TRBJ2-3; TRBD1 matches 11 bases. V shed 6 bases, J shed 3 bases, and the junction held 8 bases outside the gene matches. This CDR3 is 16 amino acids long. In germline, CDR1 is ENHRY, CDR2 SYGVKD. For the CDR3, the DNA is TGTGCCATCAGCCCCGGGACAGGGGGGGGGACAGATACGCAGTATTTT. It yields the protein CAISPGTGGGTDTQYF.

The gene calls are TRBV7-6 and TRBJ2-5, with TRBD2 matching over 11 bases. CDR3 length equals 15 residues. V lost 5 bases, J lost 5 bases, and 7 bases stayed unmatched. The germline CDR1 and CDR2 sequences are SGHVS and FNYEAQ. The CDR3 loop is CASSRLAGSMETQYF. CDR3 nucleotide sequence: TGTGCCAGCAGCAGACTAGCGGGGTCGATGGAGACCCAGTACTTC.

V usage is TRBV27 and J usage is TRBJ2-7, with 10 bases fitting TRBD2. The V gene end was trimmed by 2 bases and the J gene end by 2 bases; junction bases not matched to a gene: 12. CDR3 length: 18 amino acids. Per germline, CDR1 MNHEY and CDR2 SMNVEV (reference sequence). The CDR3 DNA reads as TGTGCCAGCAGTTTACACCACTACGCCACTAGCGGGGCCTACGAGCAGTACTTC. It specifies CASSLHHYATSGAYEQYF.

The V and J genes are TRBV15 and TRBJ1-1; no clear D. V was cut by 1 base and J by 1 base, with 4 bases left in between. This CDR3 contains 13 residues. Germline V gives CDR1 LNHNV, CDR2 YYDKDF (reference sequence). In DNA, the CDR3 is TGTGCCACCAGCAGAGGCGGGAACACTGAAGCTTTCTTT. Protein product: CATSRGGNTEAFF.

This chain joins TRBV19 and TRBJ1-2; tentatively, D is TRBD1 (6 bases). With 3 bases removed from V and 7 bases from J, the gap between germline ends came to 12 bases. Germline-derived CDR1 and CDR2 are LNHDA and SQIVND (reference sequence). CDR3 length equals 13 residues. The CDR3 region is CASSIREQGGYTF. CDR3 DNA sequence: TGTGCCAGTAGTATTAGAGAACAGGGTGGCTACACCTTC.

This clone was counted once. This same CDR3 is encoded by further DNA sequences in the sample. V is TRBV12-3 or TRBV12-4 and J is TRBJ1-2; 7 bases are shared with TRBD1. CDR3 length: 13 residues. Trimming cost V 5 bases and J 8 bases; bases outside gene matches: 8. The CDR3 reads CASSRDSSYGYTF. CDR3 coding DNA: TGTGCCAGCAGTCGGGACAGCAGCTACGGCTACACCTTC.

The chain joins TRBV5-8 to TRBJ2-1; 9 positions match TRBD1. Trimming took 0 bases from V and 1 from J; bases not matched to a gene: 2. The CDR3 loop spans 16 amino acids. Per germline, CDR1 SGHTS and CDR2 YDEGEE. This CDR3 reads CASSLEGTGSYNEQFF. The DNA for the CDR3 is TGTGCCAGCAGCTTGGAAGGGACAGGGTCCTACAATGAGCAGTTCTTC.

The chain is built from TRBV7-8 and TRBJ1-6; D uncertain. Germline CDR1 is SGHVS and CDR2 is FQNEAQ. The V end lost 5 bases, the J end lost 0 bases, and 17 bases lay between the germline ends. The CDR3 length is 18 residues. The CDR3 here is CASSLTTGLSSYNSPLHF. The CDR3 DNA reads as TGTGCCAGCAGCCTCACCACCGGGTTAAGCTCCTATAATTCACCCCTCCACTTT.

The J gene is TRBJ1-5, the V gene TRBV5-8; 10 nucleotides match TRBD1. This CDR3 spans 17 amino acids. Germline CDR1 and CDR2: SGHTS and YDEGEE. The V segment lost 5 bases and the J segment 0 bases; nucleotides outside the gene matches: 8. Here the CDR3 reads CASSYGTGAYSNQPQHF. Written as DNA, the CDR3 is TGTGCCAGCAGTTATGGGACAGGGGCCTATAGCAATCAGCCCCAGCATTTT. Full variable domain (remainder filled in from reference TRBV5-8 and TRBJ1-5): EAGVTQSPTHLIKTRGQQATLRCSPISGHTSVYWYQQALGLGLQFLLWYDEGEERNRGNFPPRFSGRQFPNYSSELNVNALELEDSALYLCASSYGTGAYSNQPQHFGDGTRLSIL.

CDR3 residues: CASSYGTGRTGELFF. The CDR3 bases are TGTGCCAGCAGTTACGGGACAGGGAGAACCGGGGAGCTGTTTTTT. The chain joins TRBV6-6 to TRBJ2-2; 9 bases are a match to TRBD1. After removal of 2 bases from V and 5 bases from J, the junction contained 3 bases not matched to a gene. This CDR3 is built from 15 residues. Per the germline V gene, CDR1 is MNHNY and CDR2 is SVGAGI (reference sequence).

V and J are TRBV5-1 and TRBJ2-5; the match to TRBD2 covers 7 bases. The CDR3 covers 14 residues. CDR1 and CDR2 (germline): SGHRS, YFSETQ. Trimming cost V 0 bases and J 3 bases; bases outside gene matches: 2. CDR3 sequence: CASSLGDYKETQYF. In DNA, the CDR3 is TGCGCCAGCAGCTTGGGGGACTACAAAGAGACCCAGTACTTC.

This chain links TRBV6-5 with TRBJ1-4; D perhaps matches TRBD1 (6 bases). Trimming shortened V by 6 bases and J by 8 bases, and 10 bases separated the two germline ends. Looked up from germline, CDR1 is MNHEY and CDR2 is SVGAGI. CDR3 length: 12 residues. CDR3 bases: TGTGCCAGCAGCGGACAGACAGAAAAACTGTTTTTT. Translation gives CASSGQTEKLFF.

The chain links TRBV15 to TRBJ1-4; no definite D call. CDR1 and CDR2 (germline): LNHNV, YYDKDF (reference sequence). V lost 1 base and J lost 4, with 7 bases in between. The CDR3 contains 14 residues. CDR3 sequence reads: CATSRGPLNEKLFF. Here the CDR3 DNA reads TGTGCCACCAGCAGAGGGCCGCTTAATGAAAAACTGTTTTTT.

The chain combines TRBV3-1 (or the pseudogene TRBV3-2) with TRBJ2-3, with D tentatively TRBD2 (5 bases). Germline CDR1 is LGHDT and CDR2 is YNNKEL (reference sequence). The CDR3 runs 14 residues. Deletions cut 2 bases from V and 8 bases from J, with 14 bases between. The CDR3 sequence is CASSQRTPWGTQYF. DNA of the CDR3: TGTGCCAGCAGCCAAAGGACTCCATGGGGTACGCAGTATTTT.